The rows below give T cell receptor beta chains drawn from one sample of a study of blood T cell repertoires in COVID-19. Profiled with immunoSEQ multiplex PCR; TCRdb holds only in-frame clones, not every one. The sample lists approximately 89,000 clones, approximately 80% occurring once. The sequenced material came from peripheral blood. The receptors originated from a human donor in a cohort sampled during active COVID-19. Each CDR3 is given with its conserved first and last residue. Fields, in order: D gene, J gene, V gene, clone size, CDR3 length, CDR3 protein, CDR3 DNA. A D gene is named only where the DNA matches it firmly. Only part of the rows carry a size: once, few, many, or a class if the clone is expanded.

NA,TRBJ2-3,TRBV5-4,NA,12,CAGATGTDTQYF,TGTGCCGGAGCTACTGGGACAGATACGCAGTATTTT
NA,TRBJ2-1,TRBV5-4,NA,14,CASSPPRDGVEQFF,TGTGCCAGCAGCCCTCCTCGCGACGGAGTTGAGCAGTTCTTC
NA,TRBJ2-3,TRBV6-5,NA,15,CASRGREFSTDTQYF,TGTGCCAGCAGGGGCCGAGAATTTAGCACAGATACGCAGTATTTT
NA,TRBJ1-1,TRBV13,few,16,CASSLSGQTMDTEAFF,TGTGCCAGCAGCTTGAGTGGACAGACCATGGACACTGAAGCTTTCTTT
NA,TRBJ2-1,TRBV7-6,NA,15,CASSYLGGPYNEQFF,TGTGCCAGCAGCTACCTAGGCGGCCCCTACAATGAGCAGTTCTTC
TRBD1,TRBJ1-2,TRBV5-1,NA,16,CASSLGQGPYGYGYTF,TGCGCCAGCAGCTTGGGACAGGGTCCATATGGCTATGGCTACACCTTC
NA,TRBJ2-5,TRBV3-1/TRBV3-2,NA,16,CASSQGTASYEETQYF,TGTGCCAGCAGCCAAGGTACAGCTAGCTATGAAGAGACCCAGTACTTC
TRBD2,TRBJ2-1,TRBV28,NA,15,CASSRPSGRSNEQFF,TGTGCCAGCAGTCGCCCTAGCGGGCGTTCCAATGAGCAGTTCTTC
NA,TRBJ2-7,TRBV28,NA,12,CASSFQGYEQYF,TGTGCCAGCAGTTTTCAGGGTTACGAGCAGTACTTC
TRBD1,TRBJ1-2,TRBV19,NA,15,CASRTTGWGNYGYTF,TGTGCCAGTAGAACGACAGGGTGGGGGAACTATGGCTACACCTTC
TRBD2,TRBJ2-3,TRBV18,NA,13,CASSPGGFDTRYF,TGTGCCAGCTCCCCCGGGGGGTTCGATACGCGGTATTTT
TRBD1,TRBJ2-2,TRBV19,NA,16,CASSNVDRGNGGELFF,TGTGCCAGTAGTAATGTGGACAGGGGAAATGGCGGGGAGCTGTTTTTT
TRBD2,TRBJ2-5,TRBV7-3,NA,14,CASSQTSSQETQYF,TGTGCCAGCAGCCAGACTAGCAGCCAAGAGACCCAGTACTTC
NA,TRBJ1-6,TRBV27,NA,13,CASSLRVNSPLHF,TGTGCCAGCAGTTTACGGGTCAATTCACCCCTCCACTTT
NA,TRBJ2-1,TRBV27,NA,13,CASGTTGSNEQFF,TGTGCCAGCGGAACAACAGGATCCAATGAGCAGTTCTTC
NA,TRBJ1-4,TRBV28,NA,13,CASVGGSNEKLFF,TGTGCCAGCGTTGGGGGGAGTAATGAAAAACTGTTTTTT
NA,TRBJ2-2,TRBV3-1/TRBV3-2,NA,15,CASRVAGGGGGELFF,TGTGCCAGCAGAGTAGCAGGAGGAGGTGGCGGGGAGCTGTTTTTT
NA,TRBJ2-2,TRBV19,NA,11,CAGGGFGELFF,TGTGCCGGTGGGGGGTTCGGGGAGCTGTTTTTT
NA,TRBJ1-5,TRBV15,NA,16,CATSRDGFWGGQPQHF,TGTGCCACCAGCAGAGATGGGTTTTGGGGGGGTCAGCCCCAGCATTTT
NA,TRBJ2-3,TRBV7-3,NA,16,CASSLVARGGADTQYF,TGTGCCAGCAGCTTAGTCGCTCGCGGCGGGGCAGATACGCAGTATTTT
TRBD1,TRBJ2-2,TRBV19,NA,16,CASSPLGQDGTGELFF,TGTGCCAGTAGCCCCTTAGGACAGGATGGCACCGGGGAGCTGTTTTTT
TRBD2,TRBJ2-1,TRBV3-1/TRBV3-2,once,15,CASSPGSGGRNEQFF,TGTGCCAGCAGCCCCGGGTCGGGGGGAAGGAATGAGCAGTTCTTC
NA,TRBJ2-7,TRBV12-3/TRBV12-4,NA,11,CASSPPNEQYF,TGTGCCAGCAGCCCCCCTAACGAGCAGTACTTC
TRBD2,TRBJ2-5,TRBV18,once,13,CASSPQGGETQYF,TGTGCCAGCTCACCCCAGGGAGGGGAGACCCAGTACTTC
TRBD2,TRBJ2-3,TRBV11-2,NA,15,CASSLVGTNTDTQYF,TGTGCCAGCAGCTTAGTCGGGACTAACACAGATACGCAGTATTTT
TRBD2,TRBJ2-7,TRBV3-1/TRBV3-2,NA,15,CASSQTCGGGKEQYF,TGTGCCAGCAGCCAAACCTGCGGGGGAGGTAAGGAGCAGTACTTC
TRBD2,TRBJ2-2,TRBV5-4,few,18,CASSHGLAGGQNTGELFF,TGTGCCAGCAGCCACGGACTAGCGGGAGGGCAAAACACCGGGGAGCTGTTTTTT
TRBD2,TRBJ2-5,TRBV7-9,NA,12,CASSFYDPAGDF,TGTGCCAGCAGCTTTTACGATCCTGCGGGGGACTTC
TRBD2,TRBJ2-3,TRBV11-1,NA,15,CASTPELAGRDTQYF,TGTGCCAGCACCCCAGAACTAGCGGGAAGAGATACGCAGTATTTT
TRBD2,TRBJ2-6,TRBV4-2,NA,18,CASSPLAGALSGANVLTF,TGTGCCAGCAGCCCCCTAGCGGGAGCCCTCTCTGGGGCCAACGTCCTGACTTTC
NA,TRBJ2-3,TRBV3-1/TRBV3-2,NA,14,CASSQQSSTDTQYF,TGTGCCAGCAGCCAACAGTCCAGCACAGATACGCAGTATTTT
TRBD1,TRBJ1-5,TRBV28,NA,14,CASSLGQGAQPQHF,TGTGCCAGCAGTCTAGGACAGGGGGCCCAGCCCCAGCATTTT
NA,TRBJ2-1,TRBV18,once,13,CASSPLDSTEQFF,TGTGCCAGCTCACCGCTCGACTCCACTGAGCAGTTCTTC
NA,TRBJ1-2,TRBV10-1,many,17,CASSERTRGSGRYGYTF,TGCGCCAGCAGTGAGCGGACAAGGGGTTCGGGTCGTTATGGCTACACCTTC
NA,TRBJ2-7,TRBV7-2,many,15,CASSSGQLSSYEQYF,TGTGCCAGCAGCTCCGGACAGCTGAGCTCCTACGAGCAGTACTTC
TRBD1,TRBJ1-6,TRBV28,NA,15,CASRLPTGSNSPLHF,TGTGCCAGCAGGCTACCGACAGGGAGTAATTCACCCCTCCACTTT
TRBD2,TRBJ2-7,TRBV9,few,18,CASSVAPMGLAGGYEQYF,TGTGCCAGCAGCGTAGCTCCCATGGGACTAGCGGGAGGTTACGAGCAGTACTTC
TRBD2,TRBJ2-5,TRBV28,NA,15,CASSLTSGGGETQYF,TGTGCCAGCAGTTTGACTAGCGGAGGAGGAGAGACCCAGTACTTC
NA,TRBJ2-1,TRBV9,once,16,CASSGERVGSYNEQFF,TGTGCCAGCAGCGGGGAGCGGGTCGGCTCCTACAATGAGCAGTTCTTC
NA,TRBJ2-7,TRBV3-1/TRBV3-2,NA,14,CASSQVPGTYEQYF,TGTGCCAGCAGCCAAGTTCCAGGGACCTACGAGCAGTACTTC
NA,TRBJ2-7,TRBV20-1,NA,14,CSASSSGGTYEQYF,TGCAGTGCTAGTAGCTCAGGTGGAACCTACGAGCAGTACTTC
NA,TRBJ2-3,TRBV14,NA,15,CASSRTVLNTDTQYF,TGTGCCAGCAGCCGGACAGTCCTTAACACAGATACGCAGTATTTT
TRBD2,TRBJ2-1,TRBV5-1,NA,18,CASSGSGLAGVGYNEQFF,TGCGCCAGCAGCGGAAGTGGACTAGCGGGAGTGGGGTACAATGAGCAGTTCTTC
TRBD1,TRBJ2-3,TRBV28,NA,13,CASAGQGVITQYF,TGTGCCAGCGCGGGACAGGGGGTGATTACGCAGTATTTT
NA,TRBJ1-5,TRBV28,NA,15,CASSFPGESNQPQHF,TGTGCCAGCAGTTTTCCGGGAGAGAGCAATCAGCCCCAGCATTTT
NA,TRBJ2-7,TRBV27,NA,13,CASSPQVSNEQYF,TGTGCCAGCAGCCCCCAGGTTTCCAACGAGCAGTACTTC
TRBD1,TRBJ2-5,TRBV27,NA,14,CASSLYRGGETQYF,TGTGCCAGCAGTTTATACAGGGGTGGGGAGACCCAGTACTTC
TRBD2,TRBJ2-5,TRBV7-3,NA,18,CASSLSPVASGRQETQYF,TGTGCCAGCAGCTTAAGCCCCGTGGCTAGCGGGAGGCAAGAGACCCAGTACTTC